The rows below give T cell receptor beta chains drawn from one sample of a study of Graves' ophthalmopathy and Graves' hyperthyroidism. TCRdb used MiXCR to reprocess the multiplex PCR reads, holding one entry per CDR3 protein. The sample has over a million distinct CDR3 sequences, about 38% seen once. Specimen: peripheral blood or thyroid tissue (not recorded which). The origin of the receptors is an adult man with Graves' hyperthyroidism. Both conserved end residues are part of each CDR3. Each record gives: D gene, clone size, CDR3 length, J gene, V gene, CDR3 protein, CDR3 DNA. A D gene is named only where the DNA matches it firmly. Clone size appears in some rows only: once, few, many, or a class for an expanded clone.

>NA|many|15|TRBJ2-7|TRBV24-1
CATRSRGKWSYEQYF
TGTGCCACCAGATCACGGGGGAAATGGTCCTACGAGCAGTACTTC
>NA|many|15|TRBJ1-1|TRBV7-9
CASSLTTQGFSEAFF
TGTGCCAGCAGCTTAACCACGCAGGGGTTTTCTGAAGCTTTCTTT
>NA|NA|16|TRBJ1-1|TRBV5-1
CASSLGVGNRDTEAFF
TGCGCCAGCAGCTTGGGGGTGGGGAATAGGGACACTGAAGCTTTCTTT
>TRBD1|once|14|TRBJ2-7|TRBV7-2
CASSFGGQGAEQYF
TGTGCCAGCAGCTTCGGTGGACAGGGGGCCGAGCAGTACTTC
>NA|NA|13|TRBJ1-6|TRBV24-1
CATREKAVPTLHF
TGTGCCACCAGGGAGAAAGCAGTTCCAACCCTCCACTTT
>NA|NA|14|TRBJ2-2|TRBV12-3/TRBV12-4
CASSRAMGMGELFF
TGTGCCAGCAGTAGGGCCATGGGGATGGGGGAGCTGTTTTTT
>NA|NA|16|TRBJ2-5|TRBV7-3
CASSARDGAAQGTQYF
TGTGCCAGCAGTGCTAGAGATGGGGCAGCACAAGGGACCCAGTACTTC
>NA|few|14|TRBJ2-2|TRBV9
CASSVVTGPGELFF
TGTGCCAGCAGCGTAGTCACGGGCCCCGGGGAGCTGTTTTTT
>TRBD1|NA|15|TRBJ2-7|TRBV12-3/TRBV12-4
CASSRGTGGWNEQYF
TGTGCCAGCAGTCGAGGGACAGGGGGCTGGAACGAGCAGTACTTC
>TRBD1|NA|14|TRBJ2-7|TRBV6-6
CASRKTGESYEQYF
TGTGCCAGCAGGAAGACAGGGGAGTCCTACGAGCAGTACTTC
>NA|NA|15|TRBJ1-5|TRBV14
CASSPQDNSNQPQHF
TGTGCCAGCAGCCCTCAGGACAATAGCAATCAGCCCCAGCATTTT
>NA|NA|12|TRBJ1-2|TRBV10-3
CAINRGDRGYTF
TGTGCCATCAACCGGGGGGATCGAGGCTACACCTTC
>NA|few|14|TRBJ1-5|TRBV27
CASSLLQGYQPQHF
TGTGCCAGCAGTTTATTACAGGGATATCAGCCCCAGCATTTT
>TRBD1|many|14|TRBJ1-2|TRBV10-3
CAIKGLQGVSGYTF
TGTGCCATCAAGGGCCTGCAGGGGGTTAGTGGCTACACCTTC
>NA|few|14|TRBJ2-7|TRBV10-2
CASSAGPGGHEQYF
TGCGCCAGCAGTGCCGGACCCGGCGGGCACGAGCAGTACTTC
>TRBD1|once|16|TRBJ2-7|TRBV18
CASSPIFGTGTYEQYF
TGTGCCAGCTCTCCTATATTCGGGACAGGCACCTACGAGCAGTACTTC
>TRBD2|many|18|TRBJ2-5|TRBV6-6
CASSYSSSGRSPRETQYF
TGTGCCAGCAGTTACTCGAGTAGCGGGAGGTCCCCCCGGGAGACCCAGTACTTC
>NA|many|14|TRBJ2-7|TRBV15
CATSRRSGDYEQYF
TGTGCCACCAGCAGGAGATCAGGGGATTACGAGCAGTACTTC
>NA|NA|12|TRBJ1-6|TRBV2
CASREGGGPLHF
TGTGCCAGCCGTGAGGGTGGGGGGCCCCTCCACTTT
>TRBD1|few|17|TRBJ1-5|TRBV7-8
CASSLAGTGALNQPQHF
TGTGCCAGCAGCTTAGCCGGGACAGGGGCCTTAAATCAGCCCCAGCATTTT
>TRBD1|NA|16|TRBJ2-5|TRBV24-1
CAASDSSTGDGETQYF
TGTGCCGCCAGTGATTCTTCGACAGGGGACGGAGAGACCCAGTACTTC
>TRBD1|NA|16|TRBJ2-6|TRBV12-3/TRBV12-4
CASSPLDRAGANVLTF
TGTGCCAGCAGTCCCCTAGACAGGGCTGGGGCCAACGTCCTGACTTTC
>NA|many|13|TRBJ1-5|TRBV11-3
CASSAGVDQPQHF
TGTGCCAGCAGCGCGGGAGTGGATCAGCCCCAGCATTTT
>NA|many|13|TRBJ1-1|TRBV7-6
CASSFRWRTEAFF
TGTGCCAGCAGCTTTAGATGGAGGACTGAAGCTTTCTTT
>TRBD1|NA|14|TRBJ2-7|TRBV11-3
CASSEGTVNGEQYF
TGTGCCAGCAGCGAAGGGACAGTGAACGGGGAGCAGTACTTC
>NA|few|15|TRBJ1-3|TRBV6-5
CASSSLTGTGNTIYF
TGTGCCAGCAGTTCGTTGACAGGAACTGGAAACACCATATATTTT
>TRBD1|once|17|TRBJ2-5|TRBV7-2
CASSLVGTGGLRETQYF
TGTGCCAGCAGCTTAGTAGGGACAGGGGGCTTACGAGAGACCCAGTACTTC
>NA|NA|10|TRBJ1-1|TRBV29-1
CSVATSEAFF
TGCAGCGTCGCGACATCAGAAGCTTTCTTT
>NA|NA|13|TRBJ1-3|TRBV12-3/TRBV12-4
CASSLAIGETIYF
TGTGCCAGCAGTTTAGCTATCGGAGAAACCATATATTTT
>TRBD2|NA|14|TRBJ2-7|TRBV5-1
CASSIGLAGFEQYF
TGCGCCAGCAGCATTGGACTAGCGGGATTCGAGCAGTACTTC
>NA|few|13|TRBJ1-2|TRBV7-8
CASRTQRNYGYTF
TGTGCCAGCAGGACACAGAGGAACTATGGCTACACCTTC
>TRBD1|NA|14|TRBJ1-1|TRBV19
CASSIGLTGREAFF
TGTGCCAGTAGTATTGGTCTGACAGGGCGTGAAGCTTTCTTT
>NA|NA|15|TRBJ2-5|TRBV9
CASSVGARFQETQYF
TGTGCCAGCAGCGTAGGAGCGAGGTTTCAAGAGACCCAGTACTTC
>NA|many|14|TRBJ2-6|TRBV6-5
CASKESYGANVLTF
TGTGCCAGCAAGGAATCGTATGGGGCCAACGTCCTGACTTTC
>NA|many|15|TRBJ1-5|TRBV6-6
CASSYLPGSNQPQHF
TGTGCCAGCAGTTACCTACCAGGCAGCAATCAGCCCCAGCATTTT
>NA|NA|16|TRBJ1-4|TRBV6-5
CACSVAGGAFGEKLFF
TGTGCCTGCAGCGTTGCCGGGGGCGCCTTTGGTGAAAAACTGTTTTTT
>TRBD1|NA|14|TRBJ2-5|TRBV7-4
CASSPGGQKETQYF
TGTGCCAGCAGCCCAGGGGGACAAAAAGAGACCCAGTACTTC
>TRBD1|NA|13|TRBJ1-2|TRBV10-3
CAIRGDRPYGYTF
TGTGCCATCAGGGGGGACAGACCCTATGGCTACACCTTC
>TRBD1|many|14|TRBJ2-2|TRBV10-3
CAITKQGAAGELFF
TGTGCCATTACTAAACAGGGGGCTGCCGGGGAGCTGTTTTTT
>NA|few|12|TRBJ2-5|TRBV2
CASSWREKTQYF
TGTGCCAGCAGTTGGCGGGAAAAGACCCAGTACTTC
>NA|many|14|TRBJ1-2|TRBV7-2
CASSLEVRGVGYTF
TGTGCCAGCAGCTTAGAGGTCAGGGGAGTTGGCTACACCTTC
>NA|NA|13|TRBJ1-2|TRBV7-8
CASSRSGRDGNTF
TGTGCCAGCAGCCGAAGTGGGAGAGATGGAAACACCTTC
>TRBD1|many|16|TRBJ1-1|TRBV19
CASRKPSGGGYTEAFF
TGTGCCAGTAGGAAACCGTCAGGGGGAGGTTACACTGAAGCTTTCTTT
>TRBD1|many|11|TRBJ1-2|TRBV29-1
CSGDRDLGYTF
TGCAGCGGGGACAGGGACCTCGGCTACACCTTC
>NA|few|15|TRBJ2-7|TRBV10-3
CAISESREDAYEQYF
TGTGCCATCAGTGAGTCCAGGGAAGATGCGTACGAGCAGTACTTC